The next 6 T cell receptor beta chains were all read from a single sample in a study of neurological immune-mediated disorders. Each CDR3 protein gets one entry after TCRdb re-called the 5' RACE reads with MiXCR. The sample shows approximately 16,000 distinct CDR3 sequences, approximately 8.8% of them seen only once. The sample taken for sequencing was CD8+ T cells from blood. The source of these receptors is a man aged 45-60 years in good health.

This clonotype was recorded at least ten times. As DNA, the CDR3 is TGTGCCATCAGAAGGCAGTCGGGGGAACTGTTTTTT. Translated, it gives CAIRRQSGELFF. This chain links TRBV10-3 with TRBJ1-4, with D possibly TRBD1 on 5 matching bases. The V gene's germline CDR1 is ENHRY and CDR2 SYGVKD. Trimming took 6 bases from V and 12 from J, leaving 14 bases between them. This CDR3 has 12 amino acids.

This clonotype was seen at least ten times. This chain links TRBV7-9 with TRBJ2-7; D possibly corresponds to TRBD2 (5 bases). Trimming removed 5 bases at V and 5 bases at J, with 19 bases between. Germline-derived CDR1 and CDR2 are SEHNR and FQNEAQ (reference sequence). This CDR3 has 15 residues. The CDR3 spells CASSPSPGNGHEQYF. CDR3 DNA: TGTGCCAGCAGCCCTTCCCCGGGAAATGGCCACGAGCAGTACTTC.

This clonotype showed up many times. The rearrangement joins TRBV9 to TRBJ1-6, with 9 bases identical to TRBD1. CDR1 SGDLS and CDR2 YYNGEE come from the germline V gene. CDR3 length: 17 amino acids. With V trimmed by 9 bases and J by 0 bases, 10 bases remained unmatched. Here the CDR3 reads CATGQGPSFSYNSPLHF. As DNA, the CDR3 is TGTGCCACAGGACAGGGGCCGTCCTTCTCCTATAATTCACCCCTCCACTTT.

This clonotype was detected ten times or more. J is TRBJ1-4 and V is TRBV7-9; D is unclear. Germline loops: CDR1 SEHNR, CDR2 FQNEAQ (reference sequence). The CDR3 covers 14 residues. Trimming shortened V by 6 bases and J by 0 bases, and 8 bases separated the two germline ends. For the CDR3, the DNA is TGTGCCAGCAGACAGCATGCAACTAATGAAAAACTGTTTTTT. Protein: CASRQHATNEKLFF. The whole variable domain, filled in from reference TRBV7-9 and TRBJ1-4, reads DTGVSQNPRHKITKRGQNVTFRCDPISEHNRLYWYRQTLGQGPEFLTYFQNEAQLEKSRLLSDRFSAERPKGSFSTLEIQRTEQGDSAMYLCASRQHATNEKLFFGSGTQLSVL.

This clonotype was found many times. The gene calls are TRBV15 and TRBJ2-3; D may correspond to TRBD1 or TRBD2 (6 bases each). CDR3 length: 15 amino acids. The V end lost 6 bases, the J end lost 2 bases, and 15 bases lay between the germline ends. Germline V gene data show CDR1 as LNHNV and CDR2 as YYDKDF (reference sequence). CDR3 in amino acids: CATRIGGVYTDTQYF. The CDR3 DNA is TGTGCCACCAGAATCGGGGGCGTATACACAGATACGCAGTATTTT.

The chain carries TRBV28 and TRBJ2-2, with 8 bases identical to TRBD2. Losses at the gene ends were 6 bases for V and 6 bases for J; bases not matched to a gene: 6. The germline gives CDR1 MDHEN, CDR2 SYDVKM. This CDR3 comprises 14 residues. CDR3 in amino acids: CASRYGLAAGELFF. CDR3 in DNA: TGTGCCAGCAGATACGGACTAGCCGCCGGGGAGCTGTTTTTT.